Each of the 6 T cell receptor beta chains below was sequenced from the same sample in a study of shared clonotypes between healthy human individuals (TCRdb year 2020). Library generation was performed with the immunoSEQ multiplex PCR assay. Drawn from immuneACCESS, this table holds only the in-frame rearrangements with V and J called that TCRdb kept. Clones are partly lost; checked studies trace under half to an unresolved V gene and leave the rest unexplained. For this sample there are about 380,000 clones; 95% to 97% appear just once. Less than 0.35% of the sample rests with the top ten. Sequencing used memory CD8+ T cells sorted from blood. In light of the paper, this sample's cell subset or site label describes: CD45RO+ cells pooled with CCR7-negative TemRA cells. These receptors originate from a young man in good health.

The chain links TRBV7-8 to TRBJ1-1; maybe TRBD1 (6 bases). This CDR3 has 18 amino acids. CDR1 is SGHVS and CDR2 is FQNEAQ in the germline V gene. Trimming took 0 bases from V and 1 from J, leaving 18 bases between them. Here the CDR3 reads CASSLAVGGAIANTEAFF. The CDR3 DNA follows: TGTGCCAGCAGCTTAGCCGTAGGGGGGGCTATCGCGAACACTGAAGCTTTCTTT. Combining the CDR3 with reference TRBV7-8 and TRBJ1-1 gives the whole variable domain GAGVSQSPRYKVAKRGQDVALRCDPISGHVSLFWYQQALGQGPEFLTYFQNEAQLDKSGLPSDRFFAERPEGSVSTLKIQRTQQEDSAVYLCASSLAVGGAIANTEAFFGQGTRLTVV.

On this clone itself: The junction does not match germline at one end; this may be a read error. This chain links TRBV6-1 with TRBJ2-7, with D perhaps TRBD1 (6 bases). The germline V gene encodes CDR1 MNHNS and CDR2 SASEGT. CDR3 length equals 14 residues. Here the CDR3 reads CASIQNRASSEQYF. DNA of the CDR3: TGTGCCAGCATTCAAAACAGGGCGTCCTCCGAGCAGTACTTC.

This clone appeared a single time. The chain combines TRBV28 with TRBJ2-7; D possibly corresponds to TRBD1 (5 bases). The length of the CDR3 is 10 residues. Trimming stripped 10 bases from V and 3 bases from J, with 7 bases between. Germline V gene data show CDR1 as MDHEN and CDR2 as SYDVKM. The CDR3 region has the DNA TGTGCCACAGGGCGCTACGAGCAGTACTTC. Residues: CATGRYEQYF.

The count of this clone is one. This chain joins TRBV4-1 and TRBJ2-3; D not resolved. The CDR3 loop spans 16 amino acids. Germline CDR1 and CDR2: MGHRA and YSYEKL. Trimming shortened V by 2 bases and J by 2 bases, and 14 bases separated the two germline ends. DNA of the CDR3: TGCGCCAGCAGCCAATCTAAAGCTGTCCACACAGATACGCAGTATTTT. Its protein is CASSQSKAVHTDTQYF.

CDR3 DNA sequence: TGCGCCAGCAGACTCAACACTGAAGCTTTCTTT. Translated: CASRLNTEAFF. This chain joins TRBV4-1 and TRBJ1-1, with D uncertain. Trimming stripped 6 bases from V and 2 bases from J, with 4 bases between. CDR3 size: 11 residues. Germline assignment: CDR1 MGHRA and CDR2 YSYEKL.

The V and J genes are TRBV5-1 and TRBJ2-7; 14 bases match TRBD2. V lost 2 bases to trimming and J lost 3 bases; unmatched junction nucleotides: 13. This CDR3 has 19 amino acids. Germline V gives CDR1 SGHRS, CDR2 YFSETQ. This CDR3 is CASSLDVPGLAGVGYEQYF. CDR3 coding DNA: TGCGCCAGCAGCTTAGACGTTCCGGGACTAGCGGGAGTAGGCTACGAGCAGTACTTC.